This TCR beta chain was found in a study of PD-L1 blockade in urothelial cancer. The wider study: Patients commenced atezolizumab in about 2014, and it was given at 1,200 mg intravenously every 3 weeks. Analysis of blood occurred 3 weeks (second dose) and 6 weeks after treatment start.

J gave up 1 base and V 5 bases, and 9 bases lay outside the gene matches. CDR1 is SGHTA, CDR2 FQGTGA, per germline. The length of the CDR3 is 16 residues. As for time point: peripheral blood 6 weeks after treatment start. The patients had locally advanced or metastatic urothelial carcinoma. Data came from immunoSEQ multiplex PCR; TCRdb stores just in-frame clones and leaves some out. The table records more than 60,000 clones, 88% of them present only once. The material sequenced was PBMCs, taken around atezolizumab (anti-PD-L1) treatment. V and J are TRBV7-3 and TRBJ2-3; 7 nucleotides align to TRBD1. The sequence derives from a man in his 60s with urothelial cancer. The CDR3 sequence is CASSNPGGIGTDTQYF. The CDR3 DNA is TGTGCCAGCAGCAATCCAGGGGGTATCGGCACAGATACGCAGTATTTT.